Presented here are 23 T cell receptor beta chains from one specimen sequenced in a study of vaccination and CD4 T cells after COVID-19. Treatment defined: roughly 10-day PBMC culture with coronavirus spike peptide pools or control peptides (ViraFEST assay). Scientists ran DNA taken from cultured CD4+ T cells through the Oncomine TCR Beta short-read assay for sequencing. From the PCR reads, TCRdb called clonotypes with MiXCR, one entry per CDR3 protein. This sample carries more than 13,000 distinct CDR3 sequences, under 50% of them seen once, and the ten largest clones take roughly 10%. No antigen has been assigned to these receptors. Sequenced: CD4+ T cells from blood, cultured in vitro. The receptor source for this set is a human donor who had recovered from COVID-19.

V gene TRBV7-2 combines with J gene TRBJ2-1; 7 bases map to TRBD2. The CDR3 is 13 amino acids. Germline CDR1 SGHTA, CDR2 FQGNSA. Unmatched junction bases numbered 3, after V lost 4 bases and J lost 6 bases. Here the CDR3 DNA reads TGTGCCAGCAGCTACCGGACTAGCAATGAGCAGTTCTTC. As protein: CASSYRTSNEQFF.

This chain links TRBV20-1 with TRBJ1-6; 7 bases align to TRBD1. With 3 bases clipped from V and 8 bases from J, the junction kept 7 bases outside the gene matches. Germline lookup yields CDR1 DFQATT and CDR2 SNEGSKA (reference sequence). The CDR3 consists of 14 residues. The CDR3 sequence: CSARTGRIYSPLHF. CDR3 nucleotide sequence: TGCAGTGCTAGGACAGGGAGAATTTATTCACCCCTCCACTTT.

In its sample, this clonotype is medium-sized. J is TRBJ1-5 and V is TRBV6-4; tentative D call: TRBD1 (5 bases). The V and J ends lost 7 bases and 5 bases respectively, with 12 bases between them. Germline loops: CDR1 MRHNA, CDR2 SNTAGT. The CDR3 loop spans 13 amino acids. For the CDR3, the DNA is TGTGCCAGCAATCAAGGGGTGCATCAGCCCCAGCATTTT. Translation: CASNQGVHQPQHF.

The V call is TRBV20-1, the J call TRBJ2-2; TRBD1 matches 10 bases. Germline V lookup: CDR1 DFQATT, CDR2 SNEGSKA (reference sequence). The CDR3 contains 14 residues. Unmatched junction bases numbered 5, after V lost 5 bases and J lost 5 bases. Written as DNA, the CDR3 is TGCAGTGCTGAGACAGGGGGCTTTACCGGGGAGCTGTTTTTT. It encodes CSAETGGFTGELFF.

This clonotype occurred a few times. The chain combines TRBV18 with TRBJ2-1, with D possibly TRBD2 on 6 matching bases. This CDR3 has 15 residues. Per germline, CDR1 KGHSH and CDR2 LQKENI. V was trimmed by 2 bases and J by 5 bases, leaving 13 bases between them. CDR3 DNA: TGTGCCAGCTCACCAACGACGGGAGACAACAATGAGCAGTTCTTC. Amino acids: CASSPTTGDNNEQFF.

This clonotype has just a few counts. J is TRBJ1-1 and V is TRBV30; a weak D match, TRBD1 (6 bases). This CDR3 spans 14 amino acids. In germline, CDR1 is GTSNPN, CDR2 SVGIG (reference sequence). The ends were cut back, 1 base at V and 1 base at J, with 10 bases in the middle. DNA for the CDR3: TGTGCCTGGAGTGATCCAGGGGCGAACACTGAAGCTTTCTTT. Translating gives CAWSDPGANTEAFF.

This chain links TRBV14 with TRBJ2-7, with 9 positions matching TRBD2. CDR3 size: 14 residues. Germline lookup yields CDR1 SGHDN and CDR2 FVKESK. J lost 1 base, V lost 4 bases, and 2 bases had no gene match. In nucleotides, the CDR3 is TGTGCCAGCAGCCTGACTAGCGGATCCTACGAGCAGTACTTC. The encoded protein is CASSLTSGSYEQYF.

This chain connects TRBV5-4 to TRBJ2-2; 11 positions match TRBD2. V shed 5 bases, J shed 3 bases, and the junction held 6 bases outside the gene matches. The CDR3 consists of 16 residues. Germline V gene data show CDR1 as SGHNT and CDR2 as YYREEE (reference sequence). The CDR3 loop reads CASSLLAGEYTGELFF. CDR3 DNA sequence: TGTGCCAGCAGTTTACTAGCGGGAGAATACACCGGGGAGCTGTTTTTT.

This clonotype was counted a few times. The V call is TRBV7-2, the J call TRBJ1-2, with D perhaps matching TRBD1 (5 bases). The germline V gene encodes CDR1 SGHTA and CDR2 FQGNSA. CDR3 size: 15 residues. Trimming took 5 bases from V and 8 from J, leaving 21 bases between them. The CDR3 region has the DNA TGTGCCAGCAGCGTTACCGGGACTCGGAGGGAGGGCTACACCTTC. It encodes CASSVTGTRREGYTF.

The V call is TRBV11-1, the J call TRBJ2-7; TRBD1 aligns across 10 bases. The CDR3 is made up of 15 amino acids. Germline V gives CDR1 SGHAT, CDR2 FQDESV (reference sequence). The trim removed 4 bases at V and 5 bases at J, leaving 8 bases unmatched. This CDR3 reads CASSSTGTGEDEQYF. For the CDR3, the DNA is TGTGCCAGCAGCTCTACCGGGACAGGGGAAGACGAGCAGTACTTC.

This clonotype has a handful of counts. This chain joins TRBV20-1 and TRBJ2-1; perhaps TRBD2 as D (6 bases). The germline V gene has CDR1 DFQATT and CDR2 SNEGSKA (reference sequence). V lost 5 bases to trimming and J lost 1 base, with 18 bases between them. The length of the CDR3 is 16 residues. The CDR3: CSALEGERVSYNEQFF. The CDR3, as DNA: TGCAGTGCTTTAGAAGGAGAGCGGGTGTCCTACAATGAGCAGTTCTTC.

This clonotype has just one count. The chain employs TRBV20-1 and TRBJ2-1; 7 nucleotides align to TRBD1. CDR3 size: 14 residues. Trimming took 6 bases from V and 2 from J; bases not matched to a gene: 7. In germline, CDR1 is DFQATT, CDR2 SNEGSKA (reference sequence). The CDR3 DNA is TGCAGTGCCAAGTTAGGACAGGCCTACAATGAGCAGTTCTTC. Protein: CSAKLGQAYNEQFF.

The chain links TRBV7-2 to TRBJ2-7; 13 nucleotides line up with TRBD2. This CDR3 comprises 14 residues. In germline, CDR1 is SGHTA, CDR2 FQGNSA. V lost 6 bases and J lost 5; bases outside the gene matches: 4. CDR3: CASRPGLAGDEQYF. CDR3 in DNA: TGTGCCAGCAGACCCGGACTAGCGGGGGACGAGCAGTACTTC.

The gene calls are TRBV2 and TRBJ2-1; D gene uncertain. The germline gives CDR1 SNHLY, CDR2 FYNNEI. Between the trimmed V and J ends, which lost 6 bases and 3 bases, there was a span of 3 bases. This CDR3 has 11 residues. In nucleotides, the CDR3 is TGTGCCAGCAGCTTCTACAATGAGCAGTTCTTC. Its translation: CASSFYNEQFF.

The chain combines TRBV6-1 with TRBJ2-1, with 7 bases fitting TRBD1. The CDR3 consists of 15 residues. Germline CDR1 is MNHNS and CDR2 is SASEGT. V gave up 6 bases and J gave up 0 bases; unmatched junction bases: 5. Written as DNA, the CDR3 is TGTGCCAGCAGAGAGACAGGGCACTCCTACAATGAGCAGTTCTTC. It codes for CASRETGHSYNEQFF.

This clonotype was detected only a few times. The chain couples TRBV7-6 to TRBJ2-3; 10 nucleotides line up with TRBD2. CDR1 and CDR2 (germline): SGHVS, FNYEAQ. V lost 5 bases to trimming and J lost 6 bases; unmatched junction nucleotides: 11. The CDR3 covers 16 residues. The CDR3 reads CASSPDSGRLADTQYF. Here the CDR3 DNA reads TGTGCCAGCAGCCCCGATAGCGGGAGGTTGGCGGATACGCAGTATTTT. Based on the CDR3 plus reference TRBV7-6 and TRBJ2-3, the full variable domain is GAGVSQSPRYKVTKRGQDVALRCDPISGHVSLYWYRQALGQGPEFLTYFNYEAQQDKSGLPNDRFSAERPEGSISTLTIQRTEQRDSAMYRCASSPDSGRLADTQYFGPGTRLTVL.

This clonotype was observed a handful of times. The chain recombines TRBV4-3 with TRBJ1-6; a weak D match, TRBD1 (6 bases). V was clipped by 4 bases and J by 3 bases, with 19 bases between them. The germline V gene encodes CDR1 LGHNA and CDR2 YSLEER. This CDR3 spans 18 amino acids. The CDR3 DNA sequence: TGCGCCAGCAGCCGAGGGGGAGGCCGAGGCCACTATAATTCACCCCTCCACTTT. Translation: CASSRGGGRGHYNSPLHF.

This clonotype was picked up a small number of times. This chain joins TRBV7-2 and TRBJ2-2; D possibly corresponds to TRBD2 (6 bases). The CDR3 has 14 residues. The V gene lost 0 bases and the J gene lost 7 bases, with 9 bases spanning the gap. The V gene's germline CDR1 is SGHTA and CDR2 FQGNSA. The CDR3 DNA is TGTGCCAGCAGCTTAGCGGGAGGCGACGGGGAGCTGTTTTTT. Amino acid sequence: CASSLAGGDGELFF.

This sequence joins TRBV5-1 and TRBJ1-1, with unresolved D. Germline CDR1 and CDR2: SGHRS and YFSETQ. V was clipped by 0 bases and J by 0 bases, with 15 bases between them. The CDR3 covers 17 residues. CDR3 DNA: TGCGCCAGCAGCTTGGCGCCGGGAAGCAACATGAACACTGAAGCTTTCTTT. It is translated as CASSLAPGSNMNTEAFF.

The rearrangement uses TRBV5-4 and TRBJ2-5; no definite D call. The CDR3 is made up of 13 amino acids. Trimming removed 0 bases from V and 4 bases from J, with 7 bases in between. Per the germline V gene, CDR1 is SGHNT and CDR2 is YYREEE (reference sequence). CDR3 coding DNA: TGTGCCAGCAGCTTGGAAAGGCGAGAGACCCAGTACTTC. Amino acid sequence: CASSLERRETQYF.

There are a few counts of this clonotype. CDR3 amino acids: CSASDLVQVNTEAFF. CDR3 nucleotides: TGCAGTGCTAGCGATTTAGTACAGGTGAACACTGAAGCTTTCTTT. The rearrangement joins TRBV20-1 to TRBJ1-1, with D perhaps matching TRBD1 (5 bases). Germline values: CDR1 DFQATT, CDR2 SNEGSKA (reference sequence). V lost 3 bases and J lost 0, with 14 bases in between. The CDR3 runs 15 residues.

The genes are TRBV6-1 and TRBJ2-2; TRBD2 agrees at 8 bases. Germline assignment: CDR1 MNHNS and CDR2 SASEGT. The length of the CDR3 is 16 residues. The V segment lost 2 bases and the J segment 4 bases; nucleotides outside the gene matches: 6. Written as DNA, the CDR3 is TGTGCCAGCAGTGAAAGACTGCTAGCGGGCACCGGGGAGCTGTTTTTT. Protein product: CASSERLLAGTGELFF.

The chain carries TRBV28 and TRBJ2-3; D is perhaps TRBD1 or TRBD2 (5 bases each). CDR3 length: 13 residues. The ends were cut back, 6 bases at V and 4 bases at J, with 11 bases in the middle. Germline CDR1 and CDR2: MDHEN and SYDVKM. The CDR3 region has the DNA TGTGCCAGCAGCAAGCAGGGACCAGATACGCAGTATTTT. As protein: CASSKQGPDTQYF.